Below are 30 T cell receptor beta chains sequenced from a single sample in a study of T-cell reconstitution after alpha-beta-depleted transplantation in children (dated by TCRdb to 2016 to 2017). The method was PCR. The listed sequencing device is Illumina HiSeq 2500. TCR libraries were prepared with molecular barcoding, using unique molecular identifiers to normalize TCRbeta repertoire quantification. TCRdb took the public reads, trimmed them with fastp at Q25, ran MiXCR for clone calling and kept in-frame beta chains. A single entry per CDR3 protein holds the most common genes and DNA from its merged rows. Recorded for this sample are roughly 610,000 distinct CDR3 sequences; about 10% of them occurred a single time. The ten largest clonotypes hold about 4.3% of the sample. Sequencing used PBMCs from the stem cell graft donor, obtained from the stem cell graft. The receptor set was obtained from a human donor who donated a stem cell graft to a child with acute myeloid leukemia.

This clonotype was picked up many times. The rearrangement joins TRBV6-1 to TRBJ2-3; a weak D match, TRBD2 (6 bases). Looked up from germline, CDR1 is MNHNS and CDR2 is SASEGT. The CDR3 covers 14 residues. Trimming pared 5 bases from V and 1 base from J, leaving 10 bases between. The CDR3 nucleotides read TGTGCCAGCAGTCAAGGGACTGGCACAGATACGCAGTATTTT. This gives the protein CASSQGTGTDTQYF.

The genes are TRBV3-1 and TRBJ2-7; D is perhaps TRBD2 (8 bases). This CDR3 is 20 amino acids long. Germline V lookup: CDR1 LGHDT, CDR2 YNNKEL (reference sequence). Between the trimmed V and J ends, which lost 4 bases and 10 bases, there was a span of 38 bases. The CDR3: CASSPQRVGTDRSRREAQYF. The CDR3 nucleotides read TGTGCCAGCAGCCCCCAAAGGGTGGGGACAGACCGATCCAGGCGGGAGGCCCAGTACTTC.

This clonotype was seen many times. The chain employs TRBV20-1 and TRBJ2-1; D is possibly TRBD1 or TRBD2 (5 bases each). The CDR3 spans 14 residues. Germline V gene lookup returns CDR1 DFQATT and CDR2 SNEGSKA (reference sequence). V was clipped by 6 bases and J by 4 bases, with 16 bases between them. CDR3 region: CSALGFGAYNEQFF. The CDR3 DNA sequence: TGCAGTGCCCTTGGTTTCGGGGCATACAATGAGCAGTTCTTC.

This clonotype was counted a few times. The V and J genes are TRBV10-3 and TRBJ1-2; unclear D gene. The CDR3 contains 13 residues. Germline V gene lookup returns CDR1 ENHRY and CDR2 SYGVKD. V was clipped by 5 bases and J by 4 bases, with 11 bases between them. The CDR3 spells CAISSPPGYGYTF. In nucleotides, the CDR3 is TGTGCCATCAGTAGCCCCCCGGGCTATGGCTACACCTTC.

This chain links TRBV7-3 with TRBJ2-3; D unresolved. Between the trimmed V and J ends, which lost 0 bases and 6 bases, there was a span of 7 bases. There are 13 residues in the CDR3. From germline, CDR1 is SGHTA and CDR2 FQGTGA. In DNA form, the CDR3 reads TGTGCCAGCAGCTTAACGATGGGGGATACGCAGTATTTT. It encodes CASSLTMGDTQYF.

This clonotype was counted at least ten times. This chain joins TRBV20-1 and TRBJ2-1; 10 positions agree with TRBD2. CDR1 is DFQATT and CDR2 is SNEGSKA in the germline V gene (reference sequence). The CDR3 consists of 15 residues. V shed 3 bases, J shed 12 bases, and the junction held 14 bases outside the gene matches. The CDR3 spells CSARLAGADILGQFF. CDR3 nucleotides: TGCAGTGCTAGGCTAGCGGGAGCGGATATCCTCGGGCAGTTCTTC.

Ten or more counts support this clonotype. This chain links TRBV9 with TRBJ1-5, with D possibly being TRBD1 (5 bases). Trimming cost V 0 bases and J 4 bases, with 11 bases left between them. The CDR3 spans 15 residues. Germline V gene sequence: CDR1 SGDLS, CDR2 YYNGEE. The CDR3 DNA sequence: TGTGCCAGCAGCGTAGGGGCAGGGATTAATCAGCCCCAGCATTTT. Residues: CASSVGAGINQPQHF.

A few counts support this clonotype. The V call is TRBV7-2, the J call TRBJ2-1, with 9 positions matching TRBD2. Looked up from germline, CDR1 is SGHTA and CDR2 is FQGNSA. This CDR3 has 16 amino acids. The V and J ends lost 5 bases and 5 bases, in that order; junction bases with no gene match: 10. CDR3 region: CASSPPVAGVDNEQFF. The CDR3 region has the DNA TGTGCCAGCAGCCCTCCAGTAGCGGGAGTCGACAATGAGCAGTTCTTC.

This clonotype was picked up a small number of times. The DNA of the CDR3 is TGCGCCAGCAGCTACCTGGGACAGGGCGGCACCGGGGAGCTGTTTTTT. Translated: CASSYLGQGGTGELFF. This rearrangement joins TRBV5-1 to TRBJ2-2, with 9 bases lining up with TRBD1. The germline V gene encodes CDR1 SGHRS and CDR2 YFSETQ. CDR3 length: 16 residues. Losses at the gene ends were 3 bases for V and 4 bases for J; bases not matched to a gene: 7.

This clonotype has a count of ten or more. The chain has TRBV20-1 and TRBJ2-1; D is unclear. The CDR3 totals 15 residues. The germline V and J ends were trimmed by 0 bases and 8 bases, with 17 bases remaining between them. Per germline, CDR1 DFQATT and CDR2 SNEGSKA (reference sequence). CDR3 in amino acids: CSARESGSQVDEQFF. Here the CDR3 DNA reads TGCAGTGCTAGAGAGTCAGGTAGTCAGGTTGATGAGCAGTTCTTC.

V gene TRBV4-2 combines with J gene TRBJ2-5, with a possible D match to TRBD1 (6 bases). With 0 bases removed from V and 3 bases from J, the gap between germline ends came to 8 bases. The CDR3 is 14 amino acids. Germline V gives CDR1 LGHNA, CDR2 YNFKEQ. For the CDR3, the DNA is TGTGCCAGCAGCCAAGAGGGGGCTAAAGAGACCCAGTACTTC. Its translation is CASSQEGAKETQYF.

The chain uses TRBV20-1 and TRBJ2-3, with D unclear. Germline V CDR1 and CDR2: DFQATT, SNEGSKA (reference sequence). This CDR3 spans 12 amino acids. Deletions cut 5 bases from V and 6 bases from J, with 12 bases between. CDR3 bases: TGCAGTGCTCTGAGTCGTACGGATACGCAGTATTTT. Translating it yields CSALSRTDTQYF.

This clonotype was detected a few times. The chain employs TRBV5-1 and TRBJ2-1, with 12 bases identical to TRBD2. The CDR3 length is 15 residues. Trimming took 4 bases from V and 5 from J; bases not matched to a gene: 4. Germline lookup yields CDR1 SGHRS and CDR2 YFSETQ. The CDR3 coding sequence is TGCGCCAGCAGCGGAAGACTAGCGGGGGACAATGAGCAGTTCTTC. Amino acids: CASSGRLAGDNEQFF.

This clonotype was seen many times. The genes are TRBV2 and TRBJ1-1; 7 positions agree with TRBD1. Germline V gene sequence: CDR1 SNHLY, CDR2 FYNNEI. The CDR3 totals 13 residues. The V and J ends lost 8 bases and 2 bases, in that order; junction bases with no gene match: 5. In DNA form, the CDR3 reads TGTGCCAGCTTGACAGGGCCTAACACTGAAGCTTTCTTT. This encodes CASLTGPNTEAFF.

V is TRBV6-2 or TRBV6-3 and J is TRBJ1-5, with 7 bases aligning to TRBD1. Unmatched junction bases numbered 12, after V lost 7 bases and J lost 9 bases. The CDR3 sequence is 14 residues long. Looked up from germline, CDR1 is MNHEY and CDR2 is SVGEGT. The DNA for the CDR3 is TGTGCCAGCACCCAGGACAGGCTGGGGAGGCCCCAGCATTTT. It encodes CASTQDRLGRPQHF.

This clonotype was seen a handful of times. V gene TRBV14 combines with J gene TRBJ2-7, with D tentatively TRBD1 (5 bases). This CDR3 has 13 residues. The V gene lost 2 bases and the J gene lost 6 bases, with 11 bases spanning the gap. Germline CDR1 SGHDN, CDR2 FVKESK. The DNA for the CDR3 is TGTGCCAGCAGCCAATGGGGCGGCAGCGAGCAGTACTTC. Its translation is CASSQWGGSEQYF.

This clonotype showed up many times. The DNA of the CDR3 is TGCAGCGTTGGGTTAGCGCACTTGGAGGAGACCCAGTACTTC. Its protein product is CSVGLAHLEETQYF. The chain recombines TRBV29-1 with TRBJ2-5; a weak D match, TRBD2 (5 bases). The germline gives CDR1 SQVTM, CDR2 ANQGSEA. Trimming removed 4 bases at V and 5 bases at J, with 17 bases between. The CDR3 is 14 amino acids.

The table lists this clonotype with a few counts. The CDR3 nucleotides are TGCAGTGTCGAAGGGGCTAGCGGGAGAACAGATACGCAGTATTTT. Amino acid sequence: CSVEGASGRTDTQYF. V usage is TRBV20-1 and J usage is TRBJ2-3; 10 bases align to TRBD2. Germline values: CDR1 DFQATT, CDR2 SNEGSKA (reference sequence). V was pared by 7 bases and J by 3 bases, with 10 bases of the junction left unmatched. The CDR3 is 15 residues long.

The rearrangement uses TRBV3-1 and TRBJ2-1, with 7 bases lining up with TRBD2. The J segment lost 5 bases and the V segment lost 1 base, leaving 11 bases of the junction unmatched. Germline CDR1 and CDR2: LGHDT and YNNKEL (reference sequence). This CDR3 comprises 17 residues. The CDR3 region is CASSQGGLGLLHNEQFF. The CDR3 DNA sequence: TGTGCCAGCAGCCAAGGCGGACTAGGGCTTTTACACAATGAGCAGTTCTTC.

CDR3: CASSSSGRGQTQYF. As DNA, the CDR3 is TGTGCCAGCAGCTCCAGCGGGAGGGGGCAGACCCAGTACTTC. V usage is TRBV6-2 or TRBV6-3 and J usage is TRBJ2-5; 10 bases fit TRBD2. Germline trimming cut 6 bases from V and 6 bases from J; bases unmatched to any gene: 7. This CDR3 is 14 amino acids long. Per germline, CDR1 MNHEY and CDR2 SVGEGT.

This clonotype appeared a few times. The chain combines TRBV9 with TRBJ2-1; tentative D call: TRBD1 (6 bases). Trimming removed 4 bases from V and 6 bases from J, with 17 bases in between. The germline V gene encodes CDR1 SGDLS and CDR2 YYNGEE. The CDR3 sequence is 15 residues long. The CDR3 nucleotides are TGTGCCAGCAGCCCCCCAATAACAGGGCCCAATGAGCAGTTCTTC. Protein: CASSPPITGPNEQFF.

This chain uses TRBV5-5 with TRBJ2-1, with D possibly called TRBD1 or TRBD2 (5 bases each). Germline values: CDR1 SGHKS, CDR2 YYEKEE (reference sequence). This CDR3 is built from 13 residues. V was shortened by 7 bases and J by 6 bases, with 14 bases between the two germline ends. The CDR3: CASGSGPFNEQFF. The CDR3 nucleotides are TGTGCCAGCGGCTCGGGGCCCTTCAATGAGCAGTTCTTC.

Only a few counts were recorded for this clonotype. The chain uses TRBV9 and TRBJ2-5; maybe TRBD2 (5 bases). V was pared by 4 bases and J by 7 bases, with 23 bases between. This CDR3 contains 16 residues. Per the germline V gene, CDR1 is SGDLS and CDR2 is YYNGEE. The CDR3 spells CASSPREGGFGRTQYF. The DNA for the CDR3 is TGTGCCAGCAGCCCTCGAGAGGGTGGTTTCGGAAGGACCCAGTACTTC.

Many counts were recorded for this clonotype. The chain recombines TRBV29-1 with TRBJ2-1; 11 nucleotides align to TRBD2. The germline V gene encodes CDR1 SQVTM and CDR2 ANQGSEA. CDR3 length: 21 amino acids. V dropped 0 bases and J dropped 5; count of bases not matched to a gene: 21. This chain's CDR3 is CSVEDYDRGIGTSGLHNEQFF. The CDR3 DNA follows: TGCAGCGTTGAAGACTACGACAGGGGAATCGGGACTAGCGGACTTCACAATGAGCAGTTCTTC.

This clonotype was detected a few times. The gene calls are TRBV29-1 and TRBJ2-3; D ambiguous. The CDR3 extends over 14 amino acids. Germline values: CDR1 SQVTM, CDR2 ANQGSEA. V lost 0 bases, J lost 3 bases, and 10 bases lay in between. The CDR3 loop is CSVEDPSFTDTQYF. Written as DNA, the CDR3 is TGCAGCGTTGAAGATCCCTCTTTTACAGATACGCAGTATTTT.

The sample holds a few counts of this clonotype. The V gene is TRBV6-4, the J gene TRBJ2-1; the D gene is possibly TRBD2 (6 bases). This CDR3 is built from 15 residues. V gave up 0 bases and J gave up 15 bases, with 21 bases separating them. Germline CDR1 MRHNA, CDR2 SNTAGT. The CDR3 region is CASSDSYSRDSQPFF. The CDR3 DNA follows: TGTGCCAGCAGTGACTCTTATTCACGGGACTCCCAACCGTTCTTC.

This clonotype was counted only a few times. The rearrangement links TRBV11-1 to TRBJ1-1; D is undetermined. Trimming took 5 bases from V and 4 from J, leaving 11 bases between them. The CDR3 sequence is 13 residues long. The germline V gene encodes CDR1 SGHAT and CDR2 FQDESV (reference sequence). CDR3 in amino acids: CASSPDKSTEAFF. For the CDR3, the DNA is TGTGCCAGCAGCCCGGATAAGAGCACTGAAGCTTTCTTT.

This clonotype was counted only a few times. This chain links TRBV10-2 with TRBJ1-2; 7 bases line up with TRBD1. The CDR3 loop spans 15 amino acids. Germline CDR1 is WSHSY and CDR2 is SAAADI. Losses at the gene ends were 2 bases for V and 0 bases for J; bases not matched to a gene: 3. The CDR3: CASSEDRASNYGYTF. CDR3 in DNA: TGCGCCAGCAGTGAGGACAGGGCCTCTAACTATGGCTACACCTTC.

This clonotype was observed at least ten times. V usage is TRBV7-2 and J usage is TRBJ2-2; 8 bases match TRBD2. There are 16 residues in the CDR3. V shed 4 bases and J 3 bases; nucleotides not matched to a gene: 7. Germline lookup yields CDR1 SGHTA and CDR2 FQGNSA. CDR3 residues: CASSSGLAGYTGELFF. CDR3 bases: TGTGCCAGCAGCTCAGGACTAGCCGGGTACACCGGGGAGCTGTTTTTT.

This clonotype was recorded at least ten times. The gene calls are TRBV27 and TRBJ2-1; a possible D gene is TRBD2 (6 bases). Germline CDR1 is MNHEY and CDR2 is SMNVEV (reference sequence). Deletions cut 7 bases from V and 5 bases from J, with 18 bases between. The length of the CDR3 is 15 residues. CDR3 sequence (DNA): TGTGCCAGCACGCTCCTCGGGGGAGCCCACAATGAGCAGTTCTTC. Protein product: CASTLLGGAHNEQFF.